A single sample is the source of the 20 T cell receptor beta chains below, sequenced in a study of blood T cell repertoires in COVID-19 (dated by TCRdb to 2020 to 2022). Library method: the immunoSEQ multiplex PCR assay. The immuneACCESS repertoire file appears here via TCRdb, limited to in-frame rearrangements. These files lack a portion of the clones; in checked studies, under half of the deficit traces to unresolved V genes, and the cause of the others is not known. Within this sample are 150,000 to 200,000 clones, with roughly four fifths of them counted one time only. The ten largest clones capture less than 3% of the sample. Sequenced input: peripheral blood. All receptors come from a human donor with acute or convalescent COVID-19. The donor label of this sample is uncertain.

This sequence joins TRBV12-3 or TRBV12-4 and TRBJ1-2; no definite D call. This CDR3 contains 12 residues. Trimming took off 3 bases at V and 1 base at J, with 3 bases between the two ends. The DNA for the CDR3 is TGTGCCAGCAGTTTCGGTAACTATGGCTACACCTTC. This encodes CASSFGNYGYTF.

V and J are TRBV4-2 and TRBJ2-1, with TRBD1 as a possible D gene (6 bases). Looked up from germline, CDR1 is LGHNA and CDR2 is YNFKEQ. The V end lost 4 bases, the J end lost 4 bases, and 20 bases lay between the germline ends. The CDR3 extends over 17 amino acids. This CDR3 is CASSPSGRTEGYNEQFF. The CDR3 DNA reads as TGTGCCAGCAGCCCCAGCGGCAGGACAGAAGGATACAATGAGCAGTTCTTC.

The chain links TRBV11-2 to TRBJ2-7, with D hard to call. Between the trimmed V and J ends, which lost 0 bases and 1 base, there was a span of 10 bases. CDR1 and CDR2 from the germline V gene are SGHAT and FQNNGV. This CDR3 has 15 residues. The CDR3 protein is CASSLDLPVSYEQYF. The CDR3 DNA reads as TGTGCCAGCAGCTTAGATCTGCCGGTTTCCTACGAGCAGTACTTC.

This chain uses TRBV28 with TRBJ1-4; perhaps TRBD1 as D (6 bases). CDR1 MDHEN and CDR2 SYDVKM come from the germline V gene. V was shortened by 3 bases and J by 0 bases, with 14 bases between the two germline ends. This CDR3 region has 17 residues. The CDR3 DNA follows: TGTGCCAGCAGTTTCCCCCCACAGGGATCAACTAATGAAAAACTGTTTTTT. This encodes CASSFPPQGSTNEKLFF. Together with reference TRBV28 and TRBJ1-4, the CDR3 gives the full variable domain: DVKVTQSSRYLVKRTGEKVFLECVQDMDHENMFWYRQDPGLGLRLIYFSYDVKMKEKGDIPEGYSVSREKKERFSLILESASTNQTSMYLCASSFPPQGSTNEKLFFGSGTQLSVL.

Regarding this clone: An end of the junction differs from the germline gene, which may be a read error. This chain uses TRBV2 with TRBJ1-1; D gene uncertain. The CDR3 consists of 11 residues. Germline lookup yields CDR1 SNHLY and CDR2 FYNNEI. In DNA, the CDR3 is TGTGTCAGCAGTACGGGAACTGAAGCTTTCTTT. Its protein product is CVSSTGTEAFF.

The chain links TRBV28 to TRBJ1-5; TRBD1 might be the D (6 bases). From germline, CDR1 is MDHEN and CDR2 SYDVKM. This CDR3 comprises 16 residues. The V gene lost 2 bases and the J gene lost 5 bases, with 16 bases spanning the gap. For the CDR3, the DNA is TGTGCCAGCAGTTTACCCGCTGGACAGCCCCATCAGCCCCAGCATTTT. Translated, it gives CASSLPAGQPHQPQHF.

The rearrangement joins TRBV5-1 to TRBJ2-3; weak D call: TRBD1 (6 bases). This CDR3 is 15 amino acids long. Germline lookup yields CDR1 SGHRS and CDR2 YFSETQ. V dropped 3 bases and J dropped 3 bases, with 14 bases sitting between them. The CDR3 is CASSSEGRGTDTQYF. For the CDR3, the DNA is TGCGCCAGCAGCTCCGAGGGCAGGGGAACAGATACGCAGTATTTT.

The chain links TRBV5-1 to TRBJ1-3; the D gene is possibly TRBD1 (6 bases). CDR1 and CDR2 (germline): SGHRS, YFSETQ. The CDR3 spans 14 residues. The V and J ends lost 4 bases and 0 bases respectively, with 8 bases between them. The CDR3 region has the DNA TGCGCCAGCAGCCGGGACAACTCTGGAAACACCATATATTTT. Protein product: CASSRDNSGNTIYF.

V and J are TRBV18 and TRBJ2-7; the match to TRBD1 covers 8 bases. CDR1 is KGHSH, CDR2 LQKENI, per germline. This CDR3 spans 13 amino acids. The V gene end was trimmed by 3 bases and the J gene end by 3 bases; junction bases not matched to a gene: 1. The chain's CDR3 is CASSPGTGYEQYF. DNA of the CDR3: TGTGCCAGCTCACCCGGGACAGGCTACGAGCAGTACTTC.

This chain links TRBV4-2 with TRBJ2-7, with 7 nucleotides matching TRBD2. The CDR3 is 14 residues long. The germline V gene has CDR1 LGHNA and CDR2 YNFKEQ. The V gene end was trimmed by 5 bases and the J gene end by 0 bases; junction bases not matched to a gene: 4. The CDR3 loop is CASSESGASYEQYF. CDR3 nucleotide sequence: TGTGCCAGCAGCGAGAGCGGGGCCTCCTACGAGCAGTACTTC.

In DNA form, the CDR3 reads TGTGCCAGCAAGGGGGCAAATTCACCCCTCCACTTT. This codes for CASKGANSPLHF. The chain carries TRBV2 and TRBJ1-6; 7 bases line up with TRBD1. The CDR3 length is 12 residues. J was trimmed by 7 bases and V by 7 bases; bases with no gene match: 1. Germline V gives CDR1 SNHLY, CDR2 FYNNEI.

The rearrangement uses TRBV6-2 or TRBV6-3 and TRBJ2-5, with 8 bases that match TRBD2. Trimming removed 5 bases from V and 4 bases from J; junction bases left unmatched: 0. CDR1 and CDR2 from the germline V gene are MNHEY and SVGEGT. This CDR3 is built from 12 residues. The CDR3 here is CASSRGGETQYF. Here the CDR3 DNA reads TGTGCCAGCAGTCGGGGGGGAGAGACCCAGTACTTC.

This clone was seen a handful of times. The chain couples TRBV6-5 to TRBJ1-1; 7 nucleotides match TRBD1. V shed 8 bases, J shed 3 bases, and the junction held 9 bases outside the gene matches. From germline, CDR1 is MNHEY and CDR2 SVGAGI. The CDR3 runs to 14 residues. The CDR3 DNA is TGTGCCAGCGACAGGGAAGGTTTGGACACTGAAGCTTTCTTT. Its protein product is CASDREGLDTEAFF.

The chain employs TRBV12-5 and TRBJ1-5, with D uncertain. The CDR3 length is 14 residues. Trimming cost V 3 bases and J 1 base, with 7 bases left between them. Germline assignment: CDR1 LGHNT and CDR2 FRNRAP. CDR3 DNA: TGTGCTAGTGGTTTCGGGGAGAGCAATCAGCCCCAGCATTTT. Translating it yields CASGFGESNQPQHF.

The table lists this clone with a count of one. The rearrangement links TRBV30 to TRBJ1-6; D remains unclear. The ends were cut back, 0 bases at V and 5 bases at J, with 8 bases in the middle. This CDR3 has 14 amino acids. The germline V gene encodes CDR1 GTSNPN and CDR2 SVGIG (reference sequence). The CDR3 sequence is CAWSVGGDNSPLHF. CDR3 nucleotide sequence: TGTGCCTGGAGTGTCGGCGGGGATAATTCACCCCTCCACTTT.

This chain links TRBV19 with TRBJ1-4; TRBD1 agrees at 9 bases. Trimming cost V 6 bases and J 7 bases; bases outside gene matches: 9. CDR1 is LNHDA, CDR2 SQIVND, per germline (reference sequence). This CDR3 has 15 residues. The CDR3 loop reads CASRPPGQGGEKLFF. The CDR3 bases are TGTGCCAGTAGGCCCCCGGGACAGGGCGGTGAAAAACTGTTTTTT.

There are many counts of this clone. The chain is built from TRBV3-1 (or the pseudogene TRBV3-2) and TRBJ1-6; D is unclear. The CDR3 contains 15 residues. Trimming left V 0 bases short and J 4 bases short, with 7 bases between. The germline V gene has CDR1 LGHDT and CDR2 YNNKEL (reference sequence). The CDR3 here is CASSQEEIYNSPLHF. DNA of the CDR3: TGTGCCAGCAGCCAAGAAGAGATATATAATTCACCCCTCCACTTT.

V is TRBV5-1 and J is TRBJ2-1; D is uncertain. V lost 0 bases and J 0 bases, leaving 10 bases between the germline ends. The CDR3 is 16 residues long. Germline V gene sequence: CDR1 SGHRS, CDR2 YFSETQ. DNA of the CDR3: TGCGCCAGCAGCTTGGCCGCGTTAAGCTCCTACAATGAGCAGTTCTTC. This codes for CASSLAALSSYNEQFF. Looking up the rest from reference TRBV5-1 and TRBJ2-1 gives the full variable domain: KAGVTQTPRYLIKTRGQQVTLSCSPISGHRSVSWYQQTPGQGLQFLFEYFSETQRNKGNFPGRFSGRQFSNSRSEMNVSTLELGDSALYLCASSLAALSSYNEQFFGPGTRLTVL.

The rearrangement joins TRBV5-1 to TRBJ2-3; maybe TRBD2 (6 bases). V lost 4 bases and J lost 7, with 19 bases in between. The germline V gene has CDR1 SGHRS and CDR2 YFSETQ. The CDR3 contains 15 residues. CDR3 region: CASSRGTDIGNTQYF. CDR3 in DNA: TGCGCCAGCAGCCGGGGGACCGATATAGGGAATACGCAGTATTTT.

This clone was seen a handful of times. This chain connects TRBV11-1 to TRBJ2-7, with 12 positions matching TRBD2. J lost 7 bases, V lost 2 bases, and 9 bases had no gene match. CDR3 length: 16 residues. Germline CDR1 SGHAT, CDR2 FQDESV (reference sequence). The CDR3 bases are TGTGCCAGCAGCTTACAGACTAGCGGGAGCGGTCGGGAGCAGTACTTC. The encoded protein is CASSLQTSGSGREQYF. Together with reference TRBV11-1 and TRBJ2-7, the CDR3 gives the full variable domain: EAEVAQSPRYKITEKSQAVAFWCDPISGHATLYWYRQILGQGPELLVQFQDESVVDDSQLPKDRFSAERLKGVDSTLKIQPAELGDSAMYLCASSLQTSGSGREQYFGPGTRLTVT.